This T cell receptor beta chain was documented in a study of beta chain features in type 1 diabetes. Study-wide points: Whether TCRB rearrangement is influenced by HLA type went unresolved here.

The isolated RNA, all of it, was reverse transcribed, so expressed TCRB transcripts were what got sequenced. It was found that naive, central memory and regulatory T cell samples averaged roughly 3.5 million reads. The method was immunoSEQ multiplex PCR; TCRdb's version includes in-frame clones alone and lacks a portion of them. The sample yields 300,000 or so clones, 8% seen once. Germline lookup yields CDR1 LGHNA and CDR2 YSLEER. Trimming pared 4 bases from V and 0 bases from J, leaving 12 bases between. CDR3 length: 16 residues. Stem cell-like memory, regulatory, central memory and naive CD4+ cells were sorted via CD45RO/CCR7/CD25/CD127/CD95/CD27. Once sorted, every population was more than 95% pure. This clone was picked up many times. Its cognate antigen is unknown.

The specimen sequenced was central memory CD4+ T cells from blood. This sequence joins TRBV4-3 and TRBJ2-2; TRBD1 might be the D (6 bases). This TCR derives from a woman in her late teens or twenties in good health. As DNA, the CDR3 is TGCGCCAGCAGCCCCAGGACAGTCTCGAACACCGGGGAGCTGTTTTTT. It specifies CASSPRTVSNTGELFF.